This T cell receptor (beta chain) was observed in a study of blood T cells in healthy people across ages. Study-wide results and limits: More naive CD4+ cells and higher diversity marked long-lived donors relative to aged donors.

Using a J-beta primer mix together with a sample-barcoded 5' primer, a second PCR was run for roughly 6 to 12 cycles. One entry per CDR3 protein results from TCRdb running MiXCR on the 5' RACE reads. Here the sample spans hundreds of thousands of distinct CDR3 sequences, around 46% being singletons. This clonotype appeared a few times. Its antigen is still unknown. V gave up 5 bases and J gave up 1 base, with 14 bases separating them. This CDR3 region has 15 residues. Germline loops: CDR1 SGHNT, CDR2 YYREEE (reference sequence). V is TRBV5-4 and J is TRBJ2-3; D is perhaps TRBD2 (6 bases). Sequencing was done on a sample of blood. The sequence was obtained from an older woman in good health. The CDR3 loop reads CASRATGTRTDTQYF. CDR3 DNA sequence: TGTGCCAGCAGGGCAACGGGGACTCGCACAGATACGCAGTATTTT.